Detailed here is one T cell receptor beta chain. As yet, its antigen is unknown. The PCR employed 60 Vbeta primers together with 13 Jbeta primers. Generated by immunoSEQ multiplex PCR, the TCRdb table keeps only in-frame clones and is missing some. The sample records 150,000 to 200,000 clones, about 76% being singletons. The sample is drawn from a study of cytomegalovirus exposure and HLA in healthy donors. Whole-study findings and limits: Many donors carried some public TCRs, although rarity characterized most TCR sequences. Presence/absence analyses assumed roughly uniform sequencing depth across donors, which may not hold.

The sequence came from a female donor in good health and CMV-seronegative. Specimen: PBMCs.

The CDR3 sequence: CASSALVGEKLFF. The CDR3 coding sequence is TGTGCCAGTAGTGCTTTAGTCGGGGAAAAACTGTTTTTT. The chain links TRBV19 to TRBJ1-4, with unresolved D. CDR1 is LNHDA and CDR2 is SQIVND in the germline V gene (reference sequence). V lost 5 bases, J lost 8 bases, and 12 bases lay in between. There are 13 residues in the CDR3.